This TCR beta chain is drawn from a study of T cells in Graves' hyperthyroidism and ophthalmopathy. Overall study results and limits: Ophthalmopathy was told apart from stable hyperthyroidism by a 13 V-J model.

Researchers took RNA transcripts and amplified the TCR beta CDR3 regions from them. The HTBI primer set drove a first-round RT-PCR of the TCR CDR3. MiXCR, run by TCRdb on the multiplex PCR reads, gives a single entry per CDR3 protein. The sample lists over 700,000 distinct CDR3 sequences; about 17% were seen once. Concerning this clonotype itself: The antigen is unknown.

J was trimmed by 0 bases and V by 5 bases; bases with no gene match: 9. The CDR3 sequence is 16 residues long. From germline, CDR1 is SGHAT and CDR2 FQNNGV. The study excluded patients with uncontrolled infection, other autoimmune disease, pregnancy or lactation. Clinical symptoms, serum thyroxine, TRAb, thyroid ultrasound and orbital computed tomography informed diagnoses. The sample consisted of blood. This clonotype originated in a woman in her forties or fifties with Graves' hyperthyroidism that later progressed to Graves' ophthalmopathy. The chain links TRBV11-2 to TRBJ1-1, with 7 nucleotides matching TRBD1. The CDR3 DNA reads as TGTGCCAGCAGCCTAAGGGACAGTGTCATGAACACTGAAGCTTTCTTT. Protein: CASSLRDSVMNTEAFF.